This TCR beta chain was recorded in a study of blood T cells in healthy people across ages. Overall study findings and caveats: Diversity figures derived from one million T cells were judged to underestimate the true value.

Then a second PCR, running about 6 to 11 cycles, was carried out with a sample-barcoded 5' primer and a J-beta primer mix. Each sample provided no less than 3 million CDR3-containing paired-end reads. TCRdb ran MiXCR on the 5' RACE reads and lists one entry per CDR3 protein. Among around 650,000 distinct CDR3 sequences, 40% to 50% were seen once, and the ten largest hold 25% to 35%. The CDR3 loop spans 13 amino acids. Looked up from germline, CDR1 is SQVTM and CDR2 is ANQGSEA. About this clonotype itself: Its cognate antigen is unknown. One end of the junction does not line up with germline, which may come from a read error.

V is TRBV29-1 and J is TRBJ2-3, with 7 bases aligning to TRBD1. This sequence was found in a man older than 75 in good health. The sequenced material came from blood. CDR3 sequence reads: CSGGQKATDTQYF. As DNA, the CDR3 is TGCAGCGGGGGACAGAAGGCCACAGATACCCAGTATTTT.